What follows describes a single T cell receptor beta chain. These data are taken from a study of control samples from healthy donors and cancer patients. Profiled with immunoSEQ multiplex PCR; TCRdb holds only in-frame clones, not every one. This sample has around 170,000 clones, with 80% to 95% found just once. CDR3 length: 13 amino acids. Germline V CDR1 and CDR2: KGHSH, LQKENI. The V end lost 2 bases, the J end lost 2 bases, and 7 bases lay between the germline ends. The sample was blood. V and J are TRBV18 and TRBJ2-7; tentative D call: TRBD1 (5 bases). The source is a woman younger than 45 in good health. CDR3 sequence (DNA): TGTGCCAGCTCACCAAAGGGGCCCTACGAGCAGTACTTC. It codes for CASSPKGPYEQYF.